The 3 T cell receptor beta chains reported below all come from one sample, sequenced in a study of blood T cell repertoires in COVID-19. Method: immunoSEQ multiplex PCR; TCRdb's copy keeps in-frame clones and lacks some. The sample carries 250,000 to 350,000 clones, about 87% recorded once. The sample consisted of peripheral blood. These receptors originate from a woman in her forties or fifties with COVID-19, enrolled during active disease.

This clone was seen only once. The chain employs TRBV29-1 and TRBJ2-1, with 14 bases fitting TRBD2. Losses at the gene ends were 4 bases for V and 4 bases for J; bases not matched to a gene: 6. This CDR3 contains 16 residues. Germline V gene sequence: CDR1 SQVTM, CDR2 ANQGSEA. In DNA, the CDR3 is TGCAGCGTTGTGACTAGCGGGAGGGCTAATTACAATGAGCAGTTCTTC. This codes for CSVVTSGRANYNEQFF.

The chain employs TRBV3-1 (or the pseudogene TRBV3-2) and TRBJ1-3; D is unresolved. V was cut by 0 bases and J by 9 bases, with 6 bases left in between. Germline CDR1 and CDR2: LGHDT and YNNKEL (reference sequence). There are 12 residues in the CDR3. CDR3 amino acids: CASSQDVSTIYF. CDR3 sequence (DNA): TGTGCCAGCAGCCAAGATGTCTCCACCATATATTTT.

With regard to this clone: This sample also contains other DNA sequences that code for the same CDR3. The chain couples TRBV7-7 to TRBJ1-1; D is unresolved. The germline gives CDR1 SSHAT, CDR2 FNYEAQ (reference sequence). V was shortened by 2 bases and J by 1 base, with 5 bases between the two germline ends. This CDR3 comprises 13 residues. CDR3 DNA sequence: TGTGCCAGCAGCTTAACTGGGAACACTGAAGCTTTCTTT. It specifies CASSLTGNTEAFF. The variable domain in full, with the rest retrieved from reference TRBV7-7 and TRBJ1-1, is GAGVSQSPRYKVTKRGQDVTLRCDPISSHATLYWYQQALGQGPEFLTYFNYEAQPDKSGLPSDRFSAERPEGSISTLTIQRTEQRDSAMYRCASSLTGNTEAFFGQGTRLTVV.